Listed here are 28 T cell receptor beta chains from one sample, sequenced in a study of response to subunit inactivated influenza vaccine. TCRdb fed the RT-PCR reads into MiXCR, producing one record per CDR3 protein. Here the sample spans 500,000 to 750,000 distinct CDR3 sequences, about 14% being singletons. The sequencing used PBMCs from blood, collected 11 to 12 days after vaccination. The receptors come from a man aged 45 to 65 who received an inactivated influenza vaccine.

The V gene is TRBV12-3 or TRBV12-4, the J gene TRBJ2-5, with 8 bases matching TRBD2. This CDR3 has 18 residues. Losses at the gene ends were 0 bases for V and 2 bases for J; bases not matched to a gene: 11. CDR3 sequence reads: CASSLALLGGGRQETQYF. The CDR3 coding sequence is TGTGCCAGCAGTTTAGCGCTTCTCGGCGGGGGGCGTCAAGAGACCCAGTACTTC.

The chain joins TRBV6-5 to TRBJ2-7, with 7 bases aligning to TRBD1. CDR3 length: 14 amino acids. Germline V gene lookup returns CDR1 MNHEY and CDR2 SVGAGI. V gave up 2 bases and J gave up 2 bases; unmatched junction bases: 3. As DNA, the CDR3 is TGTGCCAGCAGTTACGGGGACAGAGCCTACGAGCAGTACTTC. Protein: CASSYGDRAYEQYF.

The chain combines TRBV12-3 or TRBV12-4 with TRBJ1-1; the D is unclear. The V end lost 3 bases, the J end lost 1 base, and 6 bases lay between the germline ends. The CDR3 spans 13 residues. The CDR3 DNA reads TGTGCCAGCAGTTTTATGGAGAACACTGAAGCTTTCTTT. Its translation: CASSFMENTEAFF.

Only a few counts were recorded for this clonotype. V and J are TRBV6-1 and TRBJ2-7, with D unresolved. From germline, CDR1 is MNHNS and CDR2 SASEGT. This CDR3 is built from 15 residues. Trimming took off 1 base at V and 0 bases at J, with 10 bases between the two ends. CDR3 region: CASSEVGESSYEQYF. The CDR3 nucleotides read TGTGCCAGCAGTGAAGTCGGAGAAAGCTCCTACGAGCAGTACTTC.

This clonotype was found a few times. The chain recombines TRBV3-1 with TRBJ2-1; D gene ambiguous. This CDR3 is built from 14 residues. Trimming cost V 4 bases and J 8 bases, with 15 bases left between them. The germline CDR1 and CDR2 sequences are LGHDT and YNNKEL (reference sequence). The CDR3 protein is CASSLKGSGDEQFF. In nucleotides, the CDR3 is TGTGCCAGCAGCCTAAAGGGCTCCGGCGATGAGCAGTTCTTC.

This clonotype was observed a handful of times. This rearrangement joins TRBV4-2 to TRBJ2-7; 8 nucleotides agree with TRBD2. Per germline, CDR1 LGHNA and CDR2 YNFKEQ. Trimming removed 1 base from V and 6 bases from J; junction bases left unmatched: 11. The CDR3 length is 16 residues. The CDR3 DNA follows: TGTGCCAGCAGCCAAGTTACTAGCGGTCCAGAGGGCGAGCAGTACTTC. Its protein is CASSQVTSGPEGEQYF.

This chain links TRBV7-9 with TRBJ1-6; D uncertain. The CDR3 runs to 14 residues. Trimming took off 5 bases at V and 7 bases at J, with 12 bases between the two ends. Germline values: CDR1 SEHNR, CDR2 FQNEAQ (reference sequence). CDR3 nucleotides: TGTGCCAGCAGCGGAGGACGGAAGAATTCACCCCTCCACTTT. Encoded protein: CASSGGRKNSPLHF.

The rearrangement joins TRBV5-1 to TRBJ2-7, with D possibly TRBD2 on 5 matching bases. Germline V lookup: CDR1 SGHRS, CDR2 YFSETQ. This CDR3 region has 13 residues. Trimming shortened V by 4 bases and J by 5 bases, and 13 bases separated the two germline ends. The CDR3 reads CASSNNQRDEQYF. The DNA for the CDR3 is TGCGCCAGCAGCAACAACCAGAGGGACGAGCAGTACTTC.

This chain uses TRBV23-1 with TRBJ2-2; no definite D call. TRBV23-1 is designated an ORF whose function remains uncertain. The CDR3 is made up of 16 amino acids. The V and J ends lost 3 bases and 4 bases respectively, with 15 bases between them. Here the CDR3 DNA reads TGCGCCAGCAGTCAGGGTACCGGGCCCCCCACCGGGGAGCTGTTTTTT. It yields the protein CASSQGTGPPTGELFF.

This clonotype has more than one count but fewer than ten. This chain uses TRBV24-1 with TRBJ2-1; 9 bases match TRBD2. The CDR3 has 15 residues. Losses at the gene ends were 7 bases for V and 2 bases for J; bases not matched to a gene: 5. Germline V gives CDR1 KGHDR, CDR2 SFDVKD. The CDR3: CATSSSGVAYNEQFF. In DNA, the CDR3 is TGTGCCACCAGCTCTAGCGGGGTGGCCTACAATGAGCAGTTCTTC.

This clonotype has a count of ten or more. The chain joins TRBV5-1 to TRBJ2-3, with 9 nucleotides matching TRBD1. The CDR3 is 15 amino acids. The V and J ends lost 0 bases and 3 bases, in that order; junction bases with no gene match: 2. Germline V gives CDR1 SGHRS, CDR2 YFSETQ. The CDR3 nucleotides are TGCGCCAGCAGCTTGGAGGGGACAGGGACAGATACGCAGTATTTT. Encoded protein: CASSLEGTGTDTQYF.

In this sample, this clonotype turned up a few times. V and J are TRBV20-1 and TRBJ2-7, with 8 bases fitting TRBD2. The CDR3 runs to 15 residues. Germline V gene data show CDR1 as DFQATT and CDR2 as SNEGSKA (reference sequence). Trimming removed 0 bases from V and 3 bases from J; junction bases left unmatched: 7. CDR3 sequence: CSARDKAGAYYEQYF. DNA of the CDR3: TGCAGTGCTAGAGATAAAGCGGGAGCCTACTACGAGCAGTACTTC.

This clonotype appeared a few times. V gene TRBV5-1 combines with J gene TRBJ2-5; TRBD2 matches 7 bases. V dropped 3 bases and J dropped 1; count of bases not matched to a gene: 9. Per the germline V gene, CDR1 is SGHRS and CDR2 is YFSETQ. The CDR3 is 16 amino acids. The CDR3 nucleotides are TGCGCCAGCAGCTCGACACTAGCGCCGGTCCAAGAGACCCAGTACTTC. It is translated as CASSSTLAPVQETQYF.

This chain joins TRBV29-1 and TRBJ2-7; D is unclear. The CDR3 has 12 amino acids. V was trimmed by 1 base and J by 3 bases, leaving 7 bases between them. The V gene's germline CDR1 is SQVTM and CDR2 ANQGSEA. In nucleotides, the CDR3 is TGCAGCGTTGAAGGGCTGCGCTACGAGCAGTACTTC. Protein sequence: CSVEGLRYEQYF.

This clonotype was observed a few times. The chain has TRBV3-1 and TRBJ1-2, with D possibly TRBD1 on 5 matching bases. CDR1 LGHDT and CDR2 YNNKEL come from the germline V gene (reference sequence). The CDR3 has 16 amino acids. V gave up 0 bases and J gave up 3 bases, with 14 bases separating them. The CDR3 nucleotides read TGTGCCAGCAGCCAAGATTCGAGAGGGGCCTACTATGGCTACACCTTC. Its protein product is CASSQDSRGAYYGYTF.

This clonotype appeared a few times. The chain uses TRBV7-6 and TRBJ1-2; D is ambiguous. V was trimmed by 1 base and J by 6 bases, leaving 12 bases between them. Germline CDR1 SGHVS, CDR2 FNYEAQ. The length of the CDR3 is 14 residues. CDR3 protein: CASSLGTAVDGYTF. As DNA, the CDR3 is TGTGCCAGCAGCTTAGGGACGGCCGTGGATGGCTACACCTTC.

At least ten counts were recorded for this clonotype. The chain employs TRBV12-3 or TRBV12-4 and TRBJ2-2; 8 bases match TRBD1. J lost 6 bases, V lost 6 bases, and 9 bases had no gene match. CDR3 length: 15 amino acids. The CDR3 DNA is TGTGCCAGCAGAGACAGGGGTTCGTACTCCGGGGAGCTGTTTTTT. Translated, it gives CASRDRGSYSGELFF.

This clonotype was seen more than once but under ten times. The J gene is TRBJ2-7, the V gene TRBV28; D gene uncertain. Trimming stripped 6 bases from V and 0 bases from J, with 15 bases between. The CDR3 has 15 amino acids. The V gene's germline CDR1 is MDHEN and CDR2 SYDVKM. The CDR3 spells CASSPPQGSSYEQYF. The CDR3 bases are TGTGCCAGCAGCCCTCCCCAAGGAAGCTCCTACGAGCAGTACTTC.

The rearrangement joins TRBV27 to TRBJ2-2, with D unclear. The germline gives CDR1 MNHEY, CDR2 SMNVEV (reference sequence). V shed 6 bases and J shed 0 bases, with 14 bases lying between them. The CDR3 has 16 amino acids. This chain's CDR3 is CASSTGRPTNTGELFF. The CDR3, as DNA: TGTGCCAGCAGCACTGGCCGACCCACGAACACCGGGGAGCTGTTTTTT.

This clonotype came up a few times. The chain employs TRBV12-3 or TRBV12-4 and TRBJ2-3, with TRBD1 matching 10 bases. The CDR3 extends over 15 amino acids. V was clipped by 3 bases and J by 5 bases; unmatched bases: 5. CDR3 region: CASSFRGQGRDTQYF. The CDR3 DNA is TGTGCCAGCAGTTTCAGGGGACAGGGGCGAGATACGCAGTATTTT.

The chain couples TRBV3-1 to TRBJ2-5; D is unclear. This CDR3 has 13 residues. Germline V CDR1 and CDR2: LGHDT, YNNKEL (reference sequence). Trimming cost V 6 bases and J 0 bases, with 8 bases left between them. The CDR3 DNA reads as TGTGCCAGCAGGGACCGGGACCAAGAGACCCAGTACTTC. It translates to CASRDRDQETQYF.

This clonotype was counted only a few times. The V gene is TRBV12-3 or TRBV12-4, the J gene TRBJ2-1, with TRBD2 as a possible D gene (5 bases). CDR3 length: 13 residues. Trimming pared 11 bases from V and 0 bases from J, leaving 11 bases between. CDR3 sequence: CACSVDSYNEQFF. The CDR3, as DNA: TGTGCCTGTAGCGTGGACTCCTACAATGAGCAGTTCTTC.

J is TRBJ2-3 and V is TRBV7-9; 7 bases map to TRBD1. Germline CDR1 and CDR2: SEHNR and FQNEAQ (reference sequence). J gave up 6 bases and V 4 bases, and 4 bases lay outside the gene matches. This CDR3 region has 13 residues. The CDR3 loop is CASSSGQRDTQYF. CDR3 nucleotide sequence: TGTGCCAGCAGCTCGGGACAGAGGGATACGCAGTATTTT.

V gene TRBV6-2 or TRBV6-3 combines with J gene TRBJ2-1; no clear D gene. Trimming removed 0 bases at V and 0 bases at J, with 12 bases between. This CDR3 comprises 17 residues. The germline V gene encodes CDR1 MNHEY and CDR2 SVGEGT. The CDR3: CASSYSREISSYNEQFF. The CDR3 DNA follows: TGTGCCAGCAGTTACTCGAGAGAGATCAGCTCCTACAATGAGCAGTTCTTC.

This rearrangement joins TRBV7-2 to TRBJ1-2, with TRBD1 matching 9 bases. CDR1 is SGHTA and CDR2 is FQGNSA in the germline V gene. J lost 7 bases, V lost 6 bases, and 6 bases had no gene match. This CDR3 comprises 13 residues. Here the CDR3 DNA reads TGTGCCAGCAGTGGGACAGGGCTCTCTGGCTACACCTTC. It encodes CASSGTGLSGYTF.

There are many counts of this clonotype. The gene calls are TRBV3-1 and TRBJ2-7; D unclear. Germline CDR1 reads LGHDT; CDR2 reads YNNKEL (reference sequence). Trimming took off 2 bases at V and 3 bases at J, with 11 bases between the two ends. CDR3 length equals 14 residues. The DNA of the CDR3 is TGTGCCAGCAGCCAAATCCTAAAGGGCTACGAGCAGTACTTC. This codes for CASSQILKGYEQYF.

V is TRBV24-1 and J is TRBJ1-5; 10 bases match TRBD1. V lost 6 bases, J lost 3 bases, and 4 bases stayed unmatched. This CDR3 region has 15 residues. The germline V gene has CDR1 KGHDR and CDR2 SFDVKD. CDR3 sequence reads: CATSKGQGNNQPQHF. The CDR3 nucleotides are TGTGCCACCAGTAAGGGACAGGGGAACAATCAGCCCCAGCATTTT.

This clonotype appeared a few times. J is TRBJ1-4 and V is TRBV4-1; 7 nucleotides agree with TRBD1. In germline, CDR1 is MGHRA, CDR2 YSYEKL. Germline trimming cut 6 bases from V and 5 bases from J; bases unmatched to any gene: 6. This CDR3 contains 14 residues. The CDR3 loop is CASRKTGTNEKLFF. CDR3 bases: TGCGCCAGCAGAAAGACAGGGACAAATGAAAAACTGTTTTTT.